What follows describes a single TCR beta chain. What antigen it recognizes has not been identified. Base qualities are not provided; no much larger clone lies one nucleotide away. The CDR3, from cysteine to phenylalanine, totals 16 residues. Only CDR3 DNA is held: 48 bases, read in frame from base 1. V lost 4 bases and J lost 2 bases, and the count of bases not matched to a germline gene is 9. For CDR1 and CDR2, the germline V gene lists SGHAT and FQNNGV. CD8 naive samples were CD45RO-negative cells positively selected for CCR7, giving a CD45RA+CCR7+ population that excluded TemRA cells. The donors were healthy, HIV-negative adults who had no recently reported acute infections or vaccinations. Every donor was a Caucasian adult residing in Nashville, Tennessee, USA. Blood was collected by leukapheresis, and PBMCs were isolated by Ficoll-Histopaque density gradient centrifugation and then cryopreserved in liquid nitrogen vapor phase. Analytical flow cytometry was used to check the purity and quantity of each magnetically sorted T cell population. From each sorted fraction, genomic DNA was isolated and quantified by UV absorbance on a Nanodrop 2000c.

TCR CDR3 regions were amplified from genomic DNA by multiplex PCR using the deep immunoSEQ assay. Extracted genomic DNA from each cell subset was distributed evenly across all wells of several immunoSEQ 96-well plates, and each plate was treated as a replicate. For sorted subsets, each replicate PCR was loaded with around 200 ng genomic DNA, equivalent to about 30,000 T cell genomes. The purified libraries were quantified using a Qubit 3.0 fluorometer, sized with a Bioanalyzer 2100, and then quantified again using the KAPA Library Quantification kit. Every immunoSEQ 96-well plate was sequenced on a separate single-read 150-cycle Illumina NextSeq 550 flow cell. In the source study's methods: The immunoSEQ output contained only junctional sequences without quality scores, so filtering could not match that applied to full-length reads. Sequences were annotated with PyIR, a Python wrapper for IgBLAST v1.9, using IMGT germline references to assign V/J genes and CDR3. Reads with weak V/J assignments (E-value above 1e-6), missing CDR3, stop codons, out-of-frame junctions, or ambiguous translated residues were removed. V3J clonotypes were defined as sequences sharing an identical inferred V gene, J gene, and CDR3 amino acid sequence. Percentage overlap between repertoires was calculated by dividing the number of shared unique clonotypes by the size of the smaller repertoire. RTK rarefaction, the Chao1 estimator, and Recon v2.1 estimates of unobserved clonotypes were used to assess repertoire richness. OLGA was used to compute generation probabilities for all TCRbeta clonotypes that the gDNA method yielded from a handful of donors. Held by TCRdb, this immuneACCESS table contains in-frame sequences only and omits some clones. Under half of the omission traces to an unresolved V gene where checked; the cause of the rest is unknown. That table furnishes V, J and clone size, whereas the DNA furnished D and trimming. For this sample there are around 2.1 million clones; 85% to 95% appear just once. 1.5% to 2% of the sample is held by the ten biggest clonotypes.

This sample was included in a study of shared clonotypes between healthy human individuals (TCRdb year 2020). General notes on the study: The cohort included a few men and a couple of women between 18 and 49 years of age. Per donor, three plates each were used for CD4 naive and CD4 memory, two for CD8 naive, and one for CD8 memory. Libraries were prepared and TCR repertoires were sequenced by different laboratories using diverse techniques, in order to increase sequencing depth and limit assay-specific biases. Blood TCR repertoires of five healthy adults were deeply sequenced to estimate repertoire size and the extent of clonotype sharing between individuals. Leukapheresis yielded between about 0.94 and 8.9 billion PBMCs per donor. Here is what the overall study found, with its caveats: Naive subsets generally had larger estimated clonotype richness than memory subsets. Around 5.4% of naive CD4, around 4% of naive CD8, about 2.4% of memory CD4, and less than 0.45% of memory CD8 clonotypes were shared across several donors. The genetic and exposure-history diversity represented was limited by the small number of donors. Pairwise subsampling led to the expectation that sequencing depth would affect the degree of clonotype sharing among donors. Clonotypes shared by all four sorted-subset donors showed higher generation probabilities than non-shared clonotypes. Sampling was limited to blood, and TCR repertoires in tissue likely differ from TCR repertoires in blood. Rarefaction of sorted-subset datasets indicated incomplete sequencing despite the large sequencing depth.

Material: naive CD8+ T cells from PBMCs. The cell subset or site label, read with the paper, signifies: CD45RA+CCR7+. The V and J segments used are TRBV11-2 and TRBJ2-3, with 7 bases matching TRBD1. This receptor was identified in a man younger than 35 in good health. Some clones in this sample may be carry-over from other donors' samples. The CDR3 protein sequence reads: CASSSRDSLPTDTQYF. The sequenced DNA is TGTGCCAGCAGCTCCCGGGACAGCTTACCCACAGATACGCAGTATTTT.